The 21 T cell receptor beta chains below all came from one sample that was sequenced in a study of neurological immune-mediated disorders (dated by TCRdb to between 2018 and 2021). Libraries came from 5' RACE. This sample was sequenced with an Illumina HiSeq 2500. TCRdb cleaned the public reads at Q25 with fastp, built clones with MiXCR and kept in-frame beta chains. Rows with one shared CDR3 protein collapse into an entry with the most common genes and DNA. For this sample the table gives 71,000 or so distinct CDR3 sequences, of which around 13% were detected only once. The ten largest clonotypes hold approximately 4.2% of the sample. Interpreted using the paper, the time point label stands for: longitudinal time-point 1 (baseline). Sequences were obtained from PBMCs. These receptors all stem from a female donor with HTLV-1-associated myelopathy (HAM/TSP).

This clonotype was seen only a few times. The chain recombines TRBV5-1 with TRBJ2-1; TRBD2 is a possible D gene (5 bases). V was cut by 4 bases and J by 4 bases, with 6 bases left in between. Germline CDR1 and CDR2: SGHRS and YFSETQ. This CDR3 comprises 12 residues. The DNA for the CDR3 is TGCGCCAGCAGCCGGACTTACAATGAGCAGTTCTTC. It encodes CASSRTYNEQFF.

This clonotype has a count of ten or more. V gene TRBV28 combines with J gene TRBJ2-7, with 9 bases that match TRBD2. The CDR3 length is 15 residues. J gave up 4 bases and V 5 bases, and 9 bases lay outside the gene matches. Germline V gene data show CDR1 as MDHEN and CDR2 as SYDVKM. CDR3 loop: CASSPSLAGMYEQYF. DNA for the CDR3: TGTGCCAGCAGTCCCTCCCTAGCGGGGATGTACGAGCAGTACTTC.

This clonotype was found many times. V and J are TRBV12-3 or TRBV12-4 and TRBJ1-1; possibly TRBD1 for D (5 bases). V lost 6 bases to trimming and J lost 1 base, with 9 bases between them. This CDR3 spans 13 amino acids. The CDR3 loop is CASRPGQNTEAFF. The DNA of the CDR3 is TGTGCCAGCAGACCAGGACAGAACACTGAAGCTTTCTTT.

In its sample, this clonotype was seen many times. For the CDR3, the DNA is TGTGCCAGCAGTTCCCTAGCGGGGTCCTACGAGCAGTACTTC. It is translated as CASSSLAGSYEQYF. The chain recombines TRBV28 with TRBJ2-7, with 9 bases matching TRBD2. V gave up 4 bases and J gave up 1 base; unmatched junction bases: 2. In germline, CDR1 is MDHEN, CDR2 SYDVKM. The CDR3 sequence is 14 residues long.

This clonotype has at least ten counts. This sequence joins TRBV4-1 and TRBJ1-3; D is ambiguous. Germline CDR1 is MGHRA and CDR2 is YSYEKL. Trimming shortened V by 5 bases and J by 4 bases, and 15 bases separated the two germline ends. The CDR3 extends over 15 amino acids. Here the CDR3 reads CASSYLTNKGNTIYF. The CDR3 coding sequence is TGCGCCAGCAGCTATCTGACAAACAAGGGAAACACCATATATTTT.

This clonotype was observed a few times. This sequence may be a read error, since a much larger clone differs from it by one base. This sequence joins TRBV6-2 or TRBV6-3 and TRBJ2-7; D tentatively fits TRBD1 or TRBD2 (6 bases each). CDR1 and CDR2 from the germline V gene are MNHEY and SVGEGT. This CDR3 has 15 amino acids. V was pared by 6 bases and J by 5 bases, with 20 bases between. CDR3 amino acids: CASRSSGTGGHEQYF. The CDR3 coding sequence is TGTGCCAGCAGATCATCCGGGACCGGGGGCCACGAGCAGTACTTC.

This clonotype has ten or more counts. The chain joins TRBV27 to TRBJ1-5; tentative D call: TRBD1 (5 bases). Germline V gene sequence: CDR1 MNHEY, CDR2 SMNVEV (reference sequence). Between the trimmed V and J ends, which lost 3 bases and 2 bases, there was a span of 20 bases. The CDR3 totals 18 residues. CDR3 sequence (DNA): TGTGCCAGCAGTTTCCGAGGCCCCATGGGAGGGGGCAATCAGCCCCAGCATTTT. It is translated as CASSFRGPMGGGNQPQHF.

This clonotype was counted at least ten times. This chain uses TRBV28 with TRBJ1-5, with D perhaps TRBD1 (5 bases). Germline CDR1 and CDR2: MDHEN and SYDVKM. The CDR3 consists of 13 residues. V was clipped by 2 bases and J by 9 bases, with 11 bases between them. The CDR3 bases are TGTGCCAGCAGTTTACCAGGGAAGGGGCCCCAGCATTTT. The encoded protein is CASSLPGKGPQHF.

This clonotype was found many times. This CDR3 reads CASSLAHSQETQYF. CDR3 bases: TGTGCCAGCAGCTTAGCCCACAGCCAAGAGACCCAGTACTTC. The chain links TRBV7-9 to TRBJ2-5; no reliable D call. CDR1 is SEHNR and CDR2 is FQNEAQ in the germline V gene (reference sequence). Trimming took 0 bases from V and 1 from J, leaving 6 bases between them. This CDR3 has 14 residues.

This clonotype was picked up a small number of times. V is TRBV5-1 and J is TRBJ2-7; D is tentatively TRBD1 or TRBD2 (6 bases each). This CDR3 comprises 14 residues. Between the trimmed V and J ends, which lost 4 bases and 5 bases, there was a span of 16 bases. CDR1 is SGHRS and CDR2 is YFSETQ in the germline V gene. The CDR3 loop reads CASSVGTRGNEQYF. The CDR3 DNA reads TGCGCCAGCAGCGTCGGGACACGGGGGAACGAGCAGTACTTC. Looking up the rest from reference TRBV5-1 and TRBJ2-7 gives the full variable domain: KAGVTQTPRYLIKTRGQQVTLSCSPISGHRSVSWYQQTPGQGLQFLFEYFSETQRNKGNFPGRFSGRQFSNSRSEMNVSTLELGDSALYLCASSVGTRGNEQYFGPGTRLTVT.

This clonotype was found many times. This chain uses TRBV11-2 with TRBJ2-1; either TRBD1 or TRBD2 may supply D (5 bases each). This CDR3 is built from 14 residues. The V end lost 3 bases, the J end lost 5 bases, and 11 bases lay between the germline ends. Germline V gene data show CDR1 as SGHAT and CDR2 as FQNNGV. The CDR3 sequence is CASSLRGINNEQFF. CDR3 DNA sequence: TGTGCCAGCAGCTTGAGGGGCATAAACAATGAGCAGTTCTTC.

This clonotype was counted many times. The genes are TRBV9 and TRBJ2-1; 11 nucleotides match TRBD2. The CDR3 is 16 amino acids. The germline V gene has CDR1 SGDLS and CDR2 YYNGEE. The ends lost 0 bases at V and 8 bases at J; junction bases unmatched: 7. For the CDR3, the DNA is TGTGCCAGCAGCGTAGTAGCGGGGGGGCCCGTCTATGAGCAGTTCTTC. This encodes CASSVVAGGPVYEQFF.

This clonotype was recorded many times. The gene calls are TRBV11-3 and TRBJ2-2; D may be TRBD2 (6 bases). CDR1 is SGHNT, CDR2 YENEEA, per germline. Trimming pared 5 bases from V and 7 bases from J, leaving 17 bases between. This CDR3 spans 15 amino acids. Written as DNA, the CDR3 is TGTGCCAGCAGCCCCCCCGGACTACGTGGCGGGGAGCTGTTTTTT. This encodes CASSPPGLRGGELFF.

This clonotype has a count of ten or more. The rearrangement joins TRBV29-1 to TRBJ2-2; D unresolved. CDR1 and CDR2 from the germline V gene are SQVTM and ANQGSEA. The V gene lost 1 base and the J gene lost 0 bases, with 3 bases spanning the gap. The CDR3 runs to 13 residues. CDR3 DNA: TGCAGCGTTGAAGCTGCGAACACCGGGGAGCTGTTTTTT. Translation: CSVEAANTGELFF.

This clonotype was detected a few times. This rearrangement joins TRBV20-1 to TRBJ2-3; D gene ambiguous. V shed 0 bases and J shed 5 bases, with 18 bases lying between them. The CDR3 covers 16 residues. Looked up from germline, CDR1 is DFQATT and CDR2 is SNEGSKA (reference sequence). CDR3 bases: TGCAGTGCTAGAGAGATATATCGTGGAACGGTAGATACGCAGTATTTT. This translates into CSAREIYRGTVDTQYF.

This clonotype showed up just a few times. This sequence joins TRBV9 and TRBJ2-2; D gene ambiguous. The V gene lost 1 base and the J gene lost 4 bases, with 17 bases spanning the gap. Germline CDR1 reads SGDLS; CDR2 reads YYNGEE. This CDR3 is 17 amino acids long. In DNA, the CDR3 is TGTGCCAGCAGCGTAATGTCAGGAGTCAAAATCACCGGGGAGCTGTTTTTT. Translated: CASSVMSGVKITGELFF.

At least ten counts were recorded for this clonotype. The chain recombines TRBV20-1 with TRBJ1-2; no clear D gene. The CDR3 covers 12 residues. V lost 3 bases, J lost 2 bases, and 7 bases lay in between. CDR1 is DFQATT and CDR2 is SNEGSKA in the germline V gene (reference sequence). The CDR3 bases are TGCAGTGCTAGTATAGGAAACTATGGCTACACCTTC. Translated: CSASIGNYGYTF.

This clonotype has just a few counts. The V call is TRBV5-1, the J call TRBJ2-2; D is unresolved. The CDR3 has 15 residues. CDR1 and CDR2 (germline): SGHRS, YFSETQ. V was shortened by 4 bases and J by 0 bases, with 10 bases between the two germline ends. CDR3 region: CASSPLTSNTGELFF. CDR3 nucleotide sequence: TGCGCCAGCAGCCCCTTGACATCGAACACCGGGGAGCTGTTTTTT.

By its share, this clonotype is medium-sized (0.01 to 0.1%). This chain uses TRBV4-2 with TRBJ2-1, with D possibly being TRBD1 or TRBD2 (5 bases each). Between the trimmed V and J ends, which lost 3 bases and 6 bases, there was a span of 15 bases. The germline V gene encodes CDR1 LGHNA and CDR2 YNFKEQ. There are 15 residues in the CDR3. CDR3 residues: CASSHGDPSGNEQFF. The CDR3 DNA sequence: TGTGCCAGCAGCCACGGGGACCCCTCAGGCAATGAGCAGTTCTTC.

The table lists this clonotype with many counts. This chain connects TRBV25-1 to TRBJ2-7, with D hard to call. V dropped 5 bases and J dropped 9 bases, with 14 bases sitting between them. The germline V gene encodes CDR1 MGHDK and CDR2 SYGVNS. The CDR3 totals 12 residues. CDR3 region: CASSSLYAAQYF. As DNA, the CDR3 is TGTGCCAGCAGTTCATTGTATGCCGCGCAGTACTTC.

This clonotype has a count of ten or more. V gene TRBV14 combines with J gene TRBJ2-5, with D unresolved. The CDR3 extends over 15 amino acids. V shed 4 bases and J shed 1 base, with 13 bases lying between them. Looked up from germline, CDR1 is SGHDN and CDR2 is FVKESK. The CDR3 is CASSPRNHAQETQYF. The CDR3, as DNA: TGTGCCAGCAGCCCAAGGAATCACGCCCAAGAGACCCAGTACTTC. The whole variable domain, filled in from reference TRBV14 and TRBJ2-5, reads EAGVTQFPSHSVIEKGQTVTLRCDPISGHDNLYWYRRVMGKEIKFLLHFVKESKQDESGMPNNRFLAERTGGTYSTLKVQPAELEDSGVYFCASSPRNHAQETQYFGPGTRLLVL.